Listed here are 15 T cell receptor beta chains from one sample, sequenced in a study of T-cell reconstitution after alpha-beta-depleted transplantation in children. Construction of the TCRbeta library involved unique molecular identifiers. MiXCR, run by TCRdb on the PCR reads, gives a single entry per CDR3 protein. The repertoire holds over 400,000 distinct CDR3 sequences, about 45% seen once, with approximately 30% in the top ten. The input for sequencing was PBMCs, taken before TCRalphabeta/CD19-depleted stem cell transplant. The receptors stem from a girl between 2 and 10 years old with aplastic anemia, due to receive a stem cell transplant.

Regarding this clonotype: A much larger clone sits a single nucleotide away, making a read error possible. V gene TRBV27 combines with J gene TRBJ2-5, with D possibly TRBD1 on 6 matching bases. This CDR3 has 14 residues. Germline V gene data show CDR1 as MNHEY and CDR2 as SMNVEV (reference sequence). V gave up 8 bases and J gave up 5 bases, with 18 bases separating them. The CDR3 DNA sequence: TGTGCCAGCTCAGAGGGGGACGCTCGGGAGACCCAGTACTTC. Encoded protein: CASSEGDARETQYF.

The genes are TRBV7-1 and TRBJ2-1; D may be TRBD2 (5 bases). TRBV7-1 is marked as an open reading frame, function uncertain. The CDR3 runs to 15 residues. Trimming removed 3 bases at V and 10 bases at J, with 19 bases between. The CDR3 bases are TGTGCCAGCAGCTCCCCAAGCGGACCTATGGGGGAGCAGTTCTTC. Its protein is CASSSPSGPMGEQFF.

The chain carries TRBV5-1 and TRBJ2-2, with D unresolved. V was trimmed by 0 bases and J by 6 bases, leaving 6 bases between them. CDR1 is SGHRS, CDR2 YFSETQ, per germline. The CDR3 consists of 13 residues. CDR3 sequence reads: CASSLVGSGELFF. The CDR3 bases are TGCGCCAGCAGCTTGGTGGGCTCCGGGGAGCTGTTTTTT.

This chain joins TRBV4-2 and TRBJ1-1; perhaps TRBD1 as D (5 bases). This CDR3 has 14 amino acids. CDR1 is LGHNA, CDR2 YNFKEQ, per germline. Between the trimmed V and J ends, which lost 1 base and 4 bases, there was a span of 10 bases. CDR3 in DNA: TGTGCCAGCAGCCAAGCCGGGGGTGGCACTGAAGCTTTCTTT. It specifies CASSQAGGGTEAFF.

In its sample, this clonotype was seen a few times. The V gene is TRBV5-1, the J gene TRBJ1-1, with D possibly matching TRBD1 (5 bases). Germline V lookup: CDR1 SGHRS, CDR2 YFSETQ. This CDR3 region has 17 residues. The V end was cut by 0 bases, the J end by 4 bases, with 19 bases between. The CDR3: CASSLDRRAVGSTEAFF. CDR3 coding DNA: TGCGCCAGCAGCTTGGATCGCAGGGCGGTGGGGAGCACTGAAGCTTTCTTT.

This clonotype was picked up many times. The genes are TRBV29-1 and TRBJ2-1, with 15 bases matching TRBD2. Per germline, CDR1 SQVTM and CDR2 ANQGSEA. The ends lost 5 bases at V and 3 bases at J; junction bases unmatched: 8. The CDR3 extends over 17 amino acids. DNA of the CDR3: TGCAGCGTTCGATGGACTAGCGGGAGGGCCGTCTACAATGAGCAGTTCTTC. This encodes CSVRWTSGRAVYNEQFF.

This clonotype was seen more than once but under ten times. The genes are TRBV12-3 or TRBV12-4 and TRBJ2-7; D not resolved. Deletions cut 5 bases from V and 4 bases from J, with 9 bases between. The length of the CDR3 is 12 residues. The CDR3 reads CASSASWYEQYF. The CDR3 DNA follows: TGTGCCAGCAGTGCAAGCTGGTACGAGCAGTACTTC.

This clonotype was observed once. The rearrangement joins TRBV12-3 or TRBV12-4 to TRBJ2-6, with D possibly TRBD1 on 9 matching bases. V dropped 6 bases and J dropped 4 bases, with 28 bases sitting between them. The CDR3 extends over 20 amino acids. Here the CDR3 reads CASRTTRGGQGSPGANVLTF. CDR3 bases: TGTGCCAGCAGGACGACCCGGGGGGGACAGGGATCCCCAGGGGCCAACGTCCTGACTTTC.

This chain uses TRBV9 with TRBJ1-4, with 7 bases matching TRBD1. Germline CDR1 reads SGDLS; CDR2 reads YYNGEE. Trimming cost V 0 bases and J 0 bases; bases outside gene matches: 5. The CDR3 totals 17 residues. The CDR3 bases are TGTGCCAGCAGCGTAGCGGGACAGACGACAACTAATGAAAAACTGTTTTTT. Translated, it gives CASSVAGQTTTNEKLFF.

This clonotype was recorded a few times. The chain has TRBV20-1 and TRBJ2-1; 8 positions agree with TRBD2. This CDR3 has 14 residues. Losses at the gene ends were 5 bases for V and 4 bases for J; bases not matched to a gene: 7. Germline V gives CDR1 DFQATT, CDR2 SNEGSKA (reference sequence). CDR3: CSALLAELYNEQFF. The CDR3 coding sequence is TGCAGTGCTCTACTAGCGGAGCTTTACAATGAGCAGTTCTTC.

This chain uses TRBV27 with TRBJ2-7; the D call may be TRBD1 or TRBD2 (5 bases each). V lost 2 bases and J 5 bases, leaving 16 bases between the germline ends. This CDR3 is 15 amino acids long. In germline, CDR1 is MNHEY, CDR2 SMNVEV (reference sequence). CDR3 bases: TGTGCCAGCAGTTTAATGGCAGAGGGGCTGAACGAGCAGTACTTC. It yields the protein CASSLMAEGLNEQYF.

The V gene is TRBV27, the J gene TRBJ2-1; D is uncertain. Germline values: CDR1 MNHEY, CDR2 SMNVEV (reference sequence). The CDR3 covers 14 residues. The V end was cut by 5 bases, the J end by 5 bases, with 13 bases between. The CDR3 region is CASSLRAANNEQFF. The CDR3 bases are TGTGCCAGCAGTCTAAGGGCAGCGAACAATGAGCAGTTCTTC.

The sample holds many counts of this clonotype. The chain employs TRBV2 and TRBJ1-2, with D hard to call. V lost 8 bases, J lost 8 bases, and 9 bases lay in between. The CDR3 sequence is 10 residues long. The germline V gene has CDR1 SNHLY and CDR2 FYNNEI. The CDR3 protein is CASSSQGYTF. CDR3 sequence (DNA): TGTGCCAGCTCCAGTCAAGGCTACACCTTC.

The chain carries TRBV6-2 or TRBV6-3 and TRBJ1-1; D gene ambiguous. Germline loops: CDR1 MNHEY, CDR2 SVGEGT. V lost 2 bases and J lost 7, with 8 bases in between. The CDR3 sequence is 12 residues long. CDR3 sequence (DNA): TGTGCCAGCAGTTACAACTTTGATGAAGCTTTCTTT. Residues: CASSYNFDEAFF.

The V and J genes are TRBV5-1 and TRBJ2-5; maybe TRBD1 (5 bases). The CDR3 is 16 residues long. Trimming left V 4 bases short and J 5 bases short, with 21 bases between. CDR1 and CDR2 (germline): SGHRS, YFSETQ. The DNA for the CDR3 is TGCGCCAGCAGCCGAAATCAGGGAAGGGGTAGGGAGACCCAGTACTTC. Protein sequence: CASSRNQGRGRETQYF.